The present entry profiles one T cell receptor (beta chain) with its context. This CDR3 region has 16 residues. Germline assignment: CDR1 SGHNT and CDR2 YENEEA. Trimming at V came to 2 bases and at J to 1 base, leaving 4 bases not matched to a gene. The data stem from a study of patients and donors after allogeneic stem cell transplantation. TCRdb called the RT-PCR reads again in MiXCR, with one record for every CDR3 protein. The data show 1,000 to 1,500 distinct CDR3 sequences, roughly 5.5% seen once. The sequence was obtained from a human donor who was either an allogeneic HSCT recipient or a stem cell or donor lymphocyte infusion donor (not recorded which). It is not recorded whose cells these are; they may come from a transplant donor. The sequenced sample was blood, either unsorted or a sorted T cell fraction (not recorded which). The rearrangement joins TRBV11-3 to TRBJ2-2, with TRBD1 matching 7 bases. CDR3 in DNA: TGTGCCAGCAGCTTATCCAGGGGGATGAACACCGGGGAGCTGTTTTTT. This encodes CASSLSRGMNTGELFF.